Below are 26 T cell receptor beta chains sequenced from a single sample in a study of blood T cell repertoires in COVID-19. Profiling relied on immunoSEQ multiplex PCR, and the TCRdb table lists in-frame clones only, not all of them. Here the sample spans 200,000 to 250,000 clones, approximately 80% being singletons. Sequenced: peripheral blood. The receptors were sampled from a woman of 80 years or more with COVID-19, enrolled during active disease.

The chain uses TRBV11-2 and TRBJ1-2; D gene uncertain. This CDR3 is 14 amino acids long. The germline gives CDR1 SGHAT, CDR2 FQNNGV. The V end was cut by 2 bases, the J end by 3 bases, with 10 bases between. As DNA, the CDR3 is TGTGCCAGCAGCTTATCGTGGGCTGACTATGGCTACACCTTC. The encoded protein is CASSLSWADYGYTF.

In this sample, this clone turned up a few times. The genes are TRBV27 and TRBJ2-7; 9 bases agree with TRBD2. With 8 bases clipped from V and 2 bases from J, the junction kept 7 bases outside the gene matches. The germline V gene has CDR1 MNHEY and CDR2 SMNVEV (reference sequence). The CDR3 consists of 14 residues. CDR3 bases: TGTGCCAGCTGCCCTAGCGGGAAGGCCTACGAGCAGTACTTC. It yields the protein CASCPSGKAYEQYF.

The chain is built from TRBV7-9 and TRBJ1-1; D is possibly TRBD1 (5 bases). CDR3 size: 15 residues. V was shortened by 6 bases and J by 3 bases, with 17 bases between the two germline ends. Germline V gives CDR1 SEHNR, CDR2 FQNEAQ (reference sequence). The CDR3 region has the DNA TGTGCCAGCAGTTGGTTCGGGGGTGGGCACACTGAAGCTTTCTTT. Amino acids: CASSWFGGGHTEAFF.

The J gene is TRBJ1-2, the V gene TRBV6-4; D may be TRBD1 (6 bases). The germline CDR1 and CDR2 sequences are MRHNA and SNTAGT. Trimming shortened V by 6 bases and J by 5 bases, and 16 bases separated the two germline ends. The CDR3 totals 14 residues. The CDR3: CASRLRDTAYGYTF. The DNA of the CDR3 is TGTGCCAGCAGACTCCGGGACACGGCTTATGGCTACACCTTC.

The chain employs TRBV5-1 and TRBJ2-3, with D tentatively TRBD2 (6 bases). V was clipped by 0 bases and J by 5 bases, with 10 bases between them. This CDR3 contains 14 residues. Germline CDR1 SGHRS, CDR2 YFSETQ. CDR3 residues: CASSLGGGEDTQYF. The CDR3 nucleotides read TGCGCCAGCAGCTTGGGTGGAGGGGAAGATACGCAGTATTTT.

As DNA, the CDR3 is TGCGCCAGCAGCCCCGGGACAGGGGGCTCTCTGAACACTGAAGCTTTCTTT. Translation: CASSPGTGGSLNTEAFF. This rearrangement joins TRBV5-1 to TRBJ1-1; 12 nucleotides align to TRBD1. CDR1 is SGHRS, CDR2 YFSETQ, per germline. The CDR3 loop spans 17 amino acids. The V gene end was trimmed by 4 bases and the J gene end by 0 bases; junction bases not matched to a gene: 7.

The chain is built from TRBV7-2 and TRBJ2-7; D call uncertain. V was shortened by 5 bases and J by 4 bases, with 12 bases between the two germline ends. The CDR3 contains 13 residues. Germline lookup yields CDR1 SGHTA and CDR2 FQGNSA. DNA for the CDR3: TGTGCCAGCAGCATATCCCGGTTATACGAGCAGTACTTC. Translated, it gives CASSISRLYEQYF.

This clone was seen many times. Compared with germline, one end of the junction differs, possibly owing to a read error. V and J are TRBV7-8 and TRBJ2-7; 11 nucleotides match TRBD2. Looked up from germline, CDR1 is SGHVS and CDR2 is FQNEAQ. The CDR3 is 15 residues long. CDR3 region: CASSYLTSGTRGRSF. In DNA, the CDR3 is TGTGCCAGCAGCTACCTGACTAGCGGGACCCGGGGGAGGAGCTTC.

The rearrangement links TRBV7-9 to TRBJ1-1, with D unclear. Germline V gene sequence: CDR1 SEHNR, CDR2 FQNEAQ (reference sequence). Trimming left V 2 bases short and J 4 bases short, with 8 bases between. The CDR3 is made up of 13 amino acids. This CDR3 is CASSLIDSTEAFF. CDR3 sequence (DNA): TGTGCCAGCAGCTTAATCGACTCCACTGAAGCTTTCTTT.

The chain couples TRBV7-2 to TRBJ2-3; TRBD2 aligns across 7 bases. CDR1 SGHTA and CDR2 FQGNSA come from the germline V gene. J gave up 4 bases and V 6 bases, and 4 bases lay outside the gene matches. The CDR3 sequence is 13 residues long. DNA of the CDR3: TGTGCCAGCAGACAGACTAGCTCAGATACGCAGTATTTT. It translates to CASRQTSSDTQYF.

V and J are TRBV5-1 and TRBJ2-1; no definite D call. The germline gives CDR1 SGHRS, CDR2 YFSETQ. With 6 bases removed from V and 0 bases from J, the gap between germline ends came to 10 bases. The CDR3 runs to 14 residues. The CDR3, as DNA: TGCGCCAGCAATTTAAGGAGCTCCTACAATGAGCAGTTCTTC. Its translation: CASNLRSSYNEQFF.

V gene TRBV5-1 combines with J gene TRBJ1-3, with D possibly TRBD1 on 5 matching bases. The CDR3 spans 16 residues. The V end was cut by 4 bases, the J end by 4 bases, with 18 bases between. The germline gives CDR1 SGHRS, CDR2 YFSETQ. This CDR3 reads CASSLSVGGSGNTIYF. Written as DNA, the CDR3 is TGCGCCAGCAGCCTAAGTGTGGGGGGATCAGGAAACACCATATATTTT.

The chain recombines TRBV20-1 with TRBJ2-3; D may be TRBD1 (6 bases). Germline CDR1 is DFQATT and CDR2 is SNEGSKA (reference sequence). With 2 bases removed from V and 7 bases from J, the gap between germline ends came to 7 bases. The CDR3 has 11 amino acids. The CDR3 bases are TGCAGTGCTAGACAGGGGTATACGCAGTATTTT. Translated, it gives CSARQGYTQYF.

The rearrangement uses TRBV5-1 and TRBJ2-7; a possible D gene is TRBD2 (6 bases). Deletions cut 6 bases from V and 0 bases from J, with 13 bases between. The CDR3 contains 14 residues. The germline V gene encodes CDR1 SGHRS and CDR2 YFSETQ. As DNA, the CDR3 is TGCGCCAGCAACACTAGCCTTAACTCCTACGAGCAGTACTTC. Translating gives CASNTSLNSYEQYF.

The chain carries TRBV18 and TRBJ2-5; 9 bases align to TRBD2. CDR3 size: 13 residues. Germline values: CDR1 KGHSH, CDR2 LQKENI. The trim removed 7 bases at V and 3 bases at J, leaving 3 bases unmatched. For the CDR3, the DNA is TGTGCCAGCTGCGGGGGGGTTGAAGAGACCCAGTACTTC. Its translation is CASCGGVEETQYF.

This chain uses TRBV7-3 with TRBJ2-1; 9 bases are shared with TRBD1. The CDR3 spans 15 residues. CDR1 and CDR2 (germline): SGHTA, FQGTGA. Trimming took 5 bases from V and 7 from J; bases not matched to a gene: 9. The CDR3 is CASSRAGTGSNEQFF. The CDR3 nucleotides are TGTGCCAGCAGCCGCGCCGGGACAGGGTCAAATGAGCAGTTCTTC. The full variable domain, completed using reference TRBV7-3 and TRBJ2-1, is GAGVSQTPSNKVTEKGKYVELRCDPISGHTALYWYRQSLGQGPEFLIYFQGTGAADDSGLPNDRFFAVRPEGSVSTLKIQRTERGDSAVYLCASSRAGTGSNEQFFGPGTRLTVL.

This clone was detected a few times. The chain joins TRBV6-5 to TRBJ2-1, with D perhaps TRBD2 (7 bases). Trimming cost V 0 bases and J 9 bases, with 9 bases left between them. Looked up from germline, CDR1 is MNHEY and CDR2 is SVGAGI. The length of the CDR3 is 13 residues. CDR3 coding DNA: TGTGCCAGCAGTTACTCGGGGGGGGCTGAGCAGTTCTTC. Amino acids: CASSYSGGAEQFF.

CDR3 sequence reads: CASSPGRGYTGELFF. In DNA, the CDR3 is TGCGCCAGCTCCCCTGGGCGGGGGTACACCGGGGAGCTGTTTTTT. The rearrangement joins TRBV10-2 to TRBJ2-2, with 7 bases aligning to TRBD2. Per germline, CDR1 WSHSY and CDR2 SAAADI. The CDR3 has 15 residues. V lost 8 bases and J lost 3; bases outside the gene matches: 9.

The chain carries TRBV6-5 and TRBJ2-7, with 7 bases aligning to TRBD1. Trimming cost V 10 bases and J 0 bases; bases outside gene matches: 9. This CDR3 contains 14 residues. Germline lookup yields CDR1 MNHEY and CDR2 SVGAGI. The CDR3 loop reads CATLSGTDSYEQYF. CDR3 DNA sequence: TGTGCCACCCTATCCGGGACAGACTCCTACGAGCAGTACTTC.

V and J are TRBV9 and TRBJ1-6, with D possibly TRBD1 on 5 matching bases. The CDR3 contains 14 residues. V was cut by 3 bases and J by 15 bases, with 19 bases left in between. The germline V gene has CDR1 SGDLS and CDR2 YYNGEE. CDR3 sequence reads: CASSAGTSPEDLHF. CDR3 DNA: TGTGCCAGCAGCGCGGGGACTAGCCCAGAGGACCTCCACTTT.

The V gene is TRBV5-6, the J gene TRBJ1-4; 9 bases fit TRBD1. The CDR3 totals 14 residues. V dropped 4 bases and J dropped 7; count of bases not matched to a gene: 5. Germline-derived CDR1 and CDR2 are SGHDT and YYEEEE. Here the CDR3 reads CASSPGTGREKLFF. The CDR3 DNA reads TGTGCCAGCAGCCCCGGGACAGGGCGTGAAAAACTGTTTTTT. Variable domain in full (rest from reference TRBV5-6 and TRBJ1-4): DAGVTQSPTHLIKTRGQQVTLRCSPKSGHDTVSWYQQALGQGPQFIFQYYEEEERQRGNFPDRFSGHQFPNYSSELNVNALLLGDSALYLCASSPGTGREKLFFGSGTQLSVL.

The CDR3 here is CASSASPGTISWEYF. DNA of the CDR3: TGTGCCAGCAGTGCTTCCCCCGGGACTATTAGTTGGGAGTACTTC. This chain links TRBV27 with TRBJ2-7, with 7 nucleotides matching TRBD2. The CDR3 runs to 15 residues. From germline, CDR1 is MNHEY and CDR2 SMNVEV (reference sequence). Trimming removed 5 bases from V and 11 bases from J; junction bases left unmatched: 18.

V gene TRBV7-4 combines with J gene TRBJ1-6, with D possibly being TRBD1 (5 bases). The V gene lost 4 bases and the J gene lost 8 bases, with 15 bases spanning the gap. Germline values: CDR1 SGHVT, CDR2 SQSDAQ. There are 15 residues in the CDR3. Here the CDR3 reads CASSSTPGGDSPLHF. The CDR3 DNA reads TGTGCCAGCAGCTCCACCCCCGGGGGGGATTCACCCCTCCACTTT.

This chain uses TRBV19 with TRBJ1-3; TRBD1 might be the D (6 bases). Trimming pared 5 bases from V and 0 bases from J, leaving 8 bases between. The CDR3 extends over 14 amino acids. CDR1 and CDR2 (germline): LNHDA, SQIVND (reference sequence). CDR3: CASSQGHSGNTIYF. CDR3 nucleotides: TGTGCCAGTAGTCAGGGACACTCTGGAAACACCATATATTTT.

This chain links TRBV7-3 with TRBJ2-2; D is possibly TRBD1 (6 bases). This CDR3 is 14 amino acids long. CDR1 SGHTA and CDR2 FQGTGA come from the germline V gene. The V end was cut by 5 bases, the J end by 5 bases, with 12 bases between. As DNA, the CDR3 is TGTGCCAGCAGCCCCAGGGGAGAGACCGGGGAGCTGTTTTTT. It specifies CASSPRGETGELFF.

V and J are TRBV3-1 (or the pseudogene TRBV3-2) and TRBJ2-5; 9 positions agree with TRBD2. Germline CDR1 reads LGHDT; CDR2 reads YNNKEL (reference sequence). Unmatched junction bases numbered 8, after V lost 1 base and J lost 5 bases. The CDR3 runs 16 residues. CDR3 DNA: TGTGCCAGCAGCCAAGTAAAGCGGGAGGTCGCGGAGACCCAGTACTTC. This encodes CASSQVKREVAETQYF.